Below are 30 T cell receptor beta chains sequenced from a single sample in a study of blood T cells in healthy people across ages (dated by TCRdb to the mid-2010s). The library was generated by 5' RACE. This sample was sequenced with an Illumina HiSeq 2500. A second PCR of roughly 7 to 12 cycles was run with a J-beta primer mix and a sample-barcoded 5' primer. The raw public reads went through TCRdb reprocessing: fastp at Q25, MiXCR clone calling, in-frame beta chains kept. Records with the same CDR3 protein are collapsed into one entry carrying the most frequent genes and DNA. The sample table contains about 840,000 distinct CDR3 sequences; only one count was recorded for roughly 28% of them. In total, the top ten clones hold roughly 10% of the sample. In addition, the sample was reused for a study of T cells of mothers and their children.

The source material was blood. The receptors originated from a woman aged 40-49 years in good health.

The genes are TRBV9 and TRBJ2-3, with a weak D call TRBD2 (6 bases). Trimming pared 0 bases from V and 3 bases from J, leaving 11 bases between. The germline V gene has CDR1 SGDLS and CDR2 YYNGEE. The CDR3 consists of 15 residues. The CDR3 nucleotides read TGTGCCAGCAGCGTAGCGGGGGAGTGGACAGATACGCAGTATTTT. It codes for CASSVAGEWTDTQYF. Full variable domain (missing parts from reference TRBV9 and TRBJ2-3): DSGVTQTPKHLITATGQRVTLRCSPRSGDLSVYWYQQSLDQGLQFLIQYYNGEERAKGNILERFSAQQFPDLHSELNLSSLELGDSALYFCASSVAGEWTDTQYFGPGTRLTVL.

This clonotype was seen just once. The CDR3 does not end in the conserved phenylalanine or tryptophan, so this is likely a read error. V gene TRBV5-5 combines with J gene TRBJ2-5; D gene unclear. The CDR3 totals 15 residues. In germline, CDR1 is SGHKS, CDR2 YYEKEE (reference sequence). The chain's CDR3 is CASSPLDRRQGTQYS. The CDR3 nucleotides are TGTGCCAGCAGCCCCCTCGATAGGAGACAAGGGACCCAGTACAGC.

This clonotype was seen ten or more times. The chain couples TRBV24-1 to TRBJ2-3, with D perhaps assigned TRBD1 or TRBD2 (6 bases each). V was trimmed by 5 bases and J by 3 bases, leaving 14 bases between them. This CDR3 comprises 15 residues. CDR1 and CDR2 (germline): KGHDR, SFDVKD. This CDR3 is CATSVGRGTTDTQYF. The CDR3, as DNA: TGTGCCACCAGTGTAGGCCGCGGGACAACAGATACGCAGTATTTT.

This clonotype was counted between two and nine times. This chain joins TRBV5-1 and TRBJ2-3; D ambiguous. Germline CDR1 is SGHRS and CDR2 is YFSETQ. V lost 1 base and J lost 0, with 9 bases in between. This CDR3 is 15 amino acids long. The CDR3 spells CASSLSPKSTDTQYF. In DNA form, the CDR3 reads TGCGCCAGCAGCTTGAGCCCGAAAAGCACAGATACGCAGTATTTT.

This clonotype was seen at least ten times. This chain links TRBV12-3 or TRBV12-4 with TRBJ2-1; D is possibly TRBD2 (5 bases). This CDR3 contains 15 residues. V was shortened by 6 bases and J by 10 bases, with 22 bases between the two germline ends. CDR3 DNA: TGTGCCAGCAGATCCCCCCTCGGGGATCCCCAAGAGCAGTTCTTC. Its protein product is CASRSPLGDPQEQFF.

This clonotype was observed a handful of times. This rearrangement joins TRBV3-1 to TRBJ2-1, with 9 positions matching TRBD2. CDR1 LGHDT and CDR2 YNNKEL come from the germline V gene (reference sequence). The CDR3 is made up of 16 amino acids. Losses at the gene ends were 6 bases for V and 6 bases for J; bases not matched to a gene: 12. This CDR3 reads CASRRSQTSGGNEQFF. In DNA, the CDR3 is TGTGCCAGCAGGCGCTCCCAGACTAGCGGCGGCAATGAGCAGTTCTTC.

This clonotype was counted ten times or more. The V call is TRBV20-1, the J call TRBJ1-5; maybe TRBD1 (5 bases). There are 14 residues in the CDR3. In germline, CDR1 is DFQATT, CDR2 SNEGSKA (reference sequence). With 0 bases removed from V and 5 bases from J, the gap between germline ends came to 11 bases. Here the CDR3 DNA reads TGCAGTGCTAGAGAAGGGGCCGCGTATCAGCCCCAGCATTTT. Protein: CSAREGAAYQPQHF.

With respect to this clonotype: A single base separates this from a much larger clone, so it may be a read error. The chain carries TRBV9 and TRBJ2-5; D could derive from TRBD1 or TRBD2 (5 bases each). The closer fit of TRBJ2-7 to the DNA end suggests the J call may be wrong. Germline assignment: CDR1 SGDLS and CDR2 YYNGEE. There are 14 residues in the CDR3. CDR3 residues: CASNVGAGPYEQYF. Written as DNA, the CDR3 is TGTGCCAGCAACGTAGGGGCGGGTCCCTACGAGCAGTACTTC.

This clonotype was counted a few times. V is TRBV6-6 and J is TRBJ1-2; 8 bases agree with TRBD1. Trimming took 5 bases from V and 8 from J; bases not matched to a gene: 19. The CDR3 spans 17 residues. The germline gives CDR1 MNHNY, CDR2 SVGAGI (reference sequence). The DNA of the CDR3 is TGTGCCAGCAGTCCCGCCGTCGGGACAGGAGAAACCAACGGCTACACCTTC. Encoded protein: CASSPAVGTGETNGYTF.

This clonotype was detected a few times. This chain connects TRBV29-1 to TRBJ1-4, with D hard to call. This CDR3 region has 12 residues. In germline, CDR1 is SQVTM, CDR2 ANQGSEA. V dropped 7 bases and J dropped 6 bases, with 12 bases sitting between them. This CDR3 reads CSARELDEKLFF. In DNA, the CDR3 is TGCAGCGCCCGGGAGCTGGATGAAAAACTGTTTTTT.

This clonotype was counted only a few times. This chain joins TRBV4-2 and TRBJ1-1; the D is unclear. Germline V CDR1 and CDR2: LGHNA, YNFKEQ. Trimming removed 6 bases at V and 4 bases at J, with 6 bases between. The CDR3 covers 11 residues. CDR3 sequence reads: CASSVSTEAFF. CDR3 DNA sequence: TGTGCCAGCAGTGTCAGCACTGAAGCTTTCTTT.

The sample holds many counts of this clonotype. This rearrangement joins TRBV20-1 to TRBJ2-7, with 7 bases matching TRBD1. CDR1 and CDR2 from the germline V gene are DFQATT and SNEGSKA (reference sequence). J was trimmed by 2 bases and V by 2 bases; bases with no gene match: 6. This CDR3 has 14 amino acids. This CDR3 reads CSARYRDSPYEQYF. The CDR3 DNA follows: TGCAGTGCTAGATATAGGGACAGCCCCTACGAGCAGTACTTC.

This clonotype was seen more than once but under ten times. The chain carries TRBV24-1 and TRBJ2-5, with a possible D match to TRBD2 (7 bases). The germline V gene has CDR1 KGHDR and CDR2 SFDVKD. V was shortened by 7 bases and J by 2 bases, with 19 bases between the two germline ends. The CDR3 has 16 amino acids. The CDR3 spells CATSGGRTELQETQYF. CDR3 bases: TGTGCCACCAGCGGGGGGAGGACAGAACTACAAGAGACCCAGTACTTC.

The chain joins TRBV10-3 to TRBJ1-1; D not resolved. The germline V and J ends were trimmed by 6 bases and 1 base, with 9 bases remaining between them. Germline V gene sequence: CDR1 ENHRY, CDR2 SYGVKD. The CDR3 is 13 amino acids. CDR3 residues: CAISLQSNTEAFF. DNA of the CDR3: TGTGCCATCAGCCTACAATCGAACACTGAAGCTTTCTTT.

The chain joins TRBV7-8 to TRBJ1-5, with 9 bases fitting TRBD1. This CDR3 contains 15 residues. The junction had 6 bases not matched to a gene; V was cut back by 5 bases and J by 4 bases. Per germline, CDR1 SGHVS and CDR2 FQNEAQ. In DNA form, the CDR3 reads TGTGCCAGCAGCCCCGGGACAGGGAAAAATCAGCCCCAGCATTTT. Translating gives CASSPGTGKNQPQHF.

The rearrangement uses TRBV6-5 and TRBJ2-7; 10 positions agree with TRBD1. The J call is uncertain, as TRBJ2-5 better fits the DNA end. The CDR3 is made up of 19 amino acids. From germline, CDR1 is MNHEY and CDR2 SVGAGI. CDR3 residues: CASSYLGRDRGIHAETQYF. Written as DNA, the CDR3 is TGTGCCAGCAGTTACTTGGGCCGGGACAGGGGTATTCATGCAGAGACCCAGTACTTC.

This clonotype was detected a few times. The V gene is TRBV7-2, the J gene TRBJ1-2; 7 nucleotides align to TRBD1. Germline CDR1 SGHTA, CDR2 FQGNSA. V lost 5 bases and J lost 4; bases outside the gene matches: 13. The CDR3 loop spans 16 amino acids. The CDR3, as DNA: TGTGCCAGCAGCCTCCAGGGGGGGGGGTCGGGCTATGGCTACACCTTC. Its translation: CASSLQGGGSGYGYTF.

As DNA, the CDR3 is TGTGCCAGCAGCTCGGGTCTATCCCTCCACTTT. It yields the protein CASSSGLSLHF. The chain links TRBV5-6 to TRBJ1-6; D is unresolved. Germline V gene sequence: CDR1 SGHDT, CDR2 YYEEEE. The CDR3 extends over 11 amino acids. Trimming took 3 bases from V and 14 from J, leaving 9 bases between them.

The chain recombines TRBV25-1 with TRBJ2-7; D not certain. CDR1 MGHDK and CDR2 SYGVNS come from the germline V gene. V was cut by 3 bases and J by 5 bases, with 8 bases left in between. This CDR3 region has 12 residues. The CDR3 protein is CASSEALHEQYF. CDR3 nucleotides: TGTGCCAGCAGTGAGGCGCTTCACGAGCAGTACTTC.

This clonotype was seen once. At one end, the junction sequence differs from germline, possibly due to a read error. The V gene is TRBV10-3, the J gene TRBJ1-1; D gene ambiguous. The germline CDR1 and CDR2 sequences are ENHRY and SYGVKD. The CDR3 sequence is 14 residues long. CDR3 sequence (DNA): TGTACCATCAGTGAGTTGGGAGCAGACACTGAAGCTTTCTTT. The encoded protein is CTISELGADTEAFF.

This clonotype was seen ten or more times. The chain recombines TRBV6-2 or TRBV6-3 with TRBJ2-7; D tentatively reads TRBD1 or TRBD2 (5 bases each). Deletions cut 9 bases from V and 2 bases from J, with 14 bases between. This CDR3 region has 13 residues. Germline CDR1 MNHEY, CDR2 SVGEGT. CDR3 DNA: TGTGCCAGTATACCGGGACCAACCTACGAGCAGTACTTC. This translates into CASIPGPTYEQYF.

J is TRBJ2-5 and V is TRBV28; maybe TRBD1 (6 bases). From germline, CDR1 is MDHEN and CDR2 SYDVKM. V was trimmed by 3 bases and J by 5 bases, leaving 16 bases between them. The CDR3 contains 15 residues. As DNA, the CDR3 is TGTGCCAGCAGTTTGTCCACAGGGAATTGGGAGACCCAGTACTTC. It specifies CASSLSTGNWETQYF.

This clonotype was observed a handful of times. This chain uses TRBV29-1 with TRBJ2-7; maybe TRBD1 (6 bases). CDR3 length equals 13 residues. Trimming stripped 6 bases from V and 3 bases from J, with 15 bases between. Germline-derived CDR1 and CDR2 are SQVTM and ANQGSEA. CDR3 sequence: CSVAPGQNYEQYF. The DNA of the CDR3 is TGCAGCGTCGCCCCGGGACAAAACTACGAGCAGTACTTC.

This clonotype was seen many times. The chain joins TRBV5-1 to TRBJ1-2; D may be TRBD1 (5 bases). This CDR3 is 16 amino acids long. V was shortened by 1 base and J by 0 bases, with 13 bases between the two germline ends. Germline V gene data show CDR1 as SGHRS and CDR2 as YFSETQ. CDR3 in DNA: TGCGCCAGCAGCTTGTACGTCGGGGCCTCTAACTATGGCTACACCTTC. Translating gives CASSLYVGASNYGYTF.

Note on this clonotype: Being one base from a much bigger clone, this may be a read error. This chain uses TRBV18 with TRBJ2-4; TRBD2 matches at 9 bases. The DNA matches TRBJ2-5 better at its end, which makes the J call doubtful. There are 15 residues in the CDR3. The germline V gene has CDR1 KGHSH and CDR2 LQKENI. The CDR3 here is CASSSGLAVGGTQYF. The CDR3 region has the DNA TGTGCCAGCTCATCGGGACTAGCAGTGGGTGGGACCCAGTACTTC.

V is TRBV7-2 and J is TRBJ2-1; weak D call: TRBD1 (5 bases). CDR1 is SGHTA, CDR2 FQGNSA, per germline. The CDR3 consists of 15 residues. V shed 5 bases and J shed 0 bases, with 11 bases lying between them. CDR3 protein: CASSRDRPSYNEQFF. The CDR3 bases are TGTGCCAGCAGCCGAGACAGACCCTCCTACAATGAGCAGTTCTTC.

V gene TRBV5-1 combines with J gene TRBJ2-3, with 8 bases that match TRBD1. V lost 1 base to trimming and J lost 0 bases; unmatched junction nucleotides: 1. CDR3 length: 15 amino acids. CDR1 and CDR2 from the germline V gene are SGHRS and YFSETQ. As DNA, the CDR3 is TGCGCCAGCAGCTTGCCAGGGGGCAGCACAGATACGCAGTATTTT. Residues: CASSLPGGSTDTQYF.

This clonotype was observed many times. This sequence joins TRBV7-2 and TRBJ2-7; D is perhaps TRBD1 or TRBD2 (6 bases each). Per the germline V gene, CDR1 is SGHTA and CDR2 is FQGNSA. V was pared by 3 bases and J by 3 bases, with 9 bases between. The CDR3 runs to 13 residues. CDR3 DNA sequence: TGTGCCAGCAGCTTTAGGGGGGACTACGAGCAGTACTTC. Translation gives CASSFRGDYEQYF.

For this clonotype: A much larger clone lies one base from this, so it may be a read error. This rearrangement joins TRBV27 to TRBJ2-7; D not certain. CDR1 MNHEY and CDR2 SMNVEV come from the germline V gene (reference sequence). The ends were cut back, 5 bases at V and 3 bases at J, with 11 bases in the middle. The CDR3 contains 13 residues. CDR3 DNA sequence: TGTGCCAGCAGTAGGAACGGGTGCTACGAGCAGTACTTC. It specifies CASSRNGCYEQYF.

This clonotype was counted a few times. The chain couples TRBV20-1 to TRBJ2-7; 8 nucleotides line up with TRBD1. Germline values: CDR1 DFQATT, CDR2 SNEGSKA (reference sequence). Trimming cost V 4 bases and J 2 bases; bases outside gene matches: 10. The CDR3 sequence is 15 residues long. CDR3 DNA sequence: TGCAGTGCTAACTCCCGGACAGGGCGGGCCTACGAGCAGTACTTC. Protein sequence: CSANSRTGRAYEQYF.